These 14 T cell receptor beta chains were sequenced from one sample in a study of shared clonotypes between healthy human individuals. The naive CD8 population came from CD45RO-negative cells selected for CCR7, without terminally differentiated effector memory CD45RA+ cells. Sequencing used immunoSEQ multiplex PCR; TCRdb keeps in-frame clones, though not all of them. This table has 760,000 or so clones, about 96% appearing once. The sequencing sample was made of naive CD8+ T cells sorted from blood. Receptors were obtained from a man aged 30 to 45 in good health.

The V gene is TRBV10-3, the J gene TRBJ1-5; 8 bases line up with TRBD1. Per germline, CDR1 ENHRY and CDR2 SYGVKD. This CDR3 region has 14 residues. The V gene end was trimmed by 2 bases and the J gene end by 7 bases; junction bases not matched to a gene: 4. The CDR3 DNA is TGTGCCATCAGTGAGGGACAGGGCAGCCAGCCCCAGCATTTT. It specifies CAISEGQGSQPQHF.

The chain links TRBV7-2 to TRBJ2-5, with unresolved D. The CDR3 spans 13 residues. CDR1 and CDR2 (germline): SGHTA, FQGNSA. Trimming stripped 7 bases from V and 1 base from J, with 10 bases between. The CDR3 DNA follows: TGTGCCAGCACTCTACCCCCCCAAGAGACCCAGTACTTC. Amino acid sequence: CASTLPPQETQYF.

V is TRBV5-1 and J is TRBJ2-7; D perhaps matches TRBD1 (6 bases). Germline CDR1 reads SGHRS; CDR2 reads YFSETQ. The CDR3 has 13 residues. V lost 4 bases and J 7 bases, leaving 15 bases between the germline ends. This chain's CDR3 is CASSVPRGEEQYF. DNA for the CDR3: TGCGCCAGCAGCGTGCCCAGGGGAGAGGAGCAGTACTTC.

The rearrangement joins TRBV27 to TRBJ2-5; D not resolved. V dropped 6 bases and J dropped 3 bases, with 5 bases sitting between them. CDR3 length: 11 residues. Looked up from germline, CDR1 is MNHEY and CDR2 is SMNVEV (reference sequence). In DNA form, the CDR3 reads TGTGCCAGCAGGTTTAAAGAGACCCAGTACTTC. Protein product: CASRFKETQYF.

CDR3 region: CASSSHVTENTGELFF. CDR3 nucleotides: TGTGCCAGCAGCTCCCACGTCACTGAGAACACCGGGGAGCTGTTTTTT. V gene TRBV11-2 combines with J gene TRBJ2-2; D call uncertain. The V and J ends lost 4 bases and 1 base respectively, with 13 bases between them. Germline CDR1 and CDR2: SGHAT and FQNNGV. This CDR3 contains 16 residues. The variable domain in full, with the rest retrieved from reference TRBV11-2 and TRBJ2-2, is EAGVAQSPRYKIIEKRQSVAFWCNPISGHATLYWYQQILGQGPKLLIQFQNNGVVDDSQLPKDRFSAERLKGVDSTLKIQPAKLEDSAVYLCASSSHVTENTGELFFGEGSRLTVL.

About this clone itself: The same CDR3 is also encoded by other DNA sequences in this sample. This sequence joins TRBV7-9 and TRBJ2-7; D may correspond to TRBD1 or TRBD2 (5 bases each). Germline V gives CDR1 SEHNR, CDR2 FQNEAQ (reference sequence). The V end lost 5 bases, the J end lost 4 bases, and 9 bases lay between the germline ends. This CDR3 is built from 12 residues. The chain's CDR3 is CASSPGRYEQYF. The CDR3 DNA follows: TGTGCCAGCAGCCCGGGACGGTACGAGCAGTACTTC.

The V call is TRBV5-1, the J call TRBJ1-4; no definite D call. CDR1 and CDR2 (germline): SGHRS, YFSETQ. The CDR3 runs 18 residues. Trimming cost V 0 bases and J 1 base, with 16 bases left between them. CDR3 nucleotides: TGCGCCAGCAGCTTGGACCCGTTGATGGGTGTAACTAATGAAAAACTGTTTTTT. It specifies CASSLDPLMGVTNEKLFF. The full variable domain, completed using reference TRBV5-1 and TRBJ1-4, is KAGVTQTPRYLIKTRGQQVTLSCSPISGHRSVSWYQQTPGQGLQFLFEYFSETQRNKGNFPGRFSGRQFSNSRSEMNVSTLELGDSALYLCASSLDPLMGVTNEKLFFGSGTQLSVL.

V usage is TRBV4-1 and J usage is TRBJ2-7; weak D call: TRBD2 (6 bases). Germline CDR1 MGHRA, CDR2 YSYEKL. The CDR3 length is 16 residues. The V end lost 1 base, the J end lost 4 bases, and 17 bases lay between the germline ends. CDR3 region: CASSQGGTGVRYEQYF. The CDR3 DNA follows: TGCGCCAGCAGCCAAGGGGGAACGGGGGTTAGGTACGAGCAGTACTTC.

The J gene is TRBJ2-5, the V gene TRBV6-5; D possibly matches TRBD1 or TRBD2 (5 bases each). The CDR3 has 14 residues. Germline V CDR1 and CDR2: MNHEY, SVGAGI. The V and J ends lost 5 bases and 3 bases respectively, with 13 bases between them. The CDR3 loop reads CASSAGTPKETQYF. CDR3 sequence (DNA): TGTGCCAGCAGTGCCGGGACGCCAAAAGAGACCCAGTACTTC.

This clone was observed a single time. The CDR3 is CASSPRSSGLIAEAFF. CDR3 DNA: TGTGCCAGCAGCCCTAGGAGTTCCGGCCTAATCGCTGAAGCTTTCTTT. This sequence joins TRBV7-8 and TRBJ1-1; D gene uncertain. This CDR3 is built from 16 residues. The V end was cut by 5 bases, the J end by 6 bases, with 22 bases between. Germline V gene sequence: CDR1 SGHVS, CDR2 FQNEAQ.

The chain couples TRBV7-9 to TRBJ2-3; D gene unclear. The CDR3 has 12 amino acids. V gave up 4 bases and J gave up 6 bases, with 8 bases separating them. The germline gives CDR1 SEHNR, CDR2 FQNEAQ (reference sequence). CDR3 in DNA: TGTGCCAGCAGCTCCCAGACCGATACGCAGTATTTT. Translation: CASSSQTDTQYF.

The genes are TRBV9 and TRBJ2-2; 9 nucleotides align to TRBD1. From germline, CDR1 is SGDLS and CDR2 YYNGEE. The CDR3 covers 14 residues. J gave up 6 bases and V 7 bases, and 7 bases lay outside the gene matches. CDR3 amino acids: CASGDRVYAGELFF. The CDR3 region has the DNA TGTGCCAGCGGGGACAGGGTGTATGCCGGGGAGCTGTTTTTT.

The chain joins TRBV11-2 to TRBJ2-4, with 7 bases identical to TRBD1. CDR3 length equals 11 residues. The junction had 0 bases not matched to a gene; V was cut back by 3 bases and J by 10 bases. Germline lookup yields CDR1 SGHAT and CDR2 FQNNGV. The CDR3, as DNA: TGTGCCAGCAGCTTGACAGGGATTCAGTACTTC. Translated: CASSLTGIQYF. Looking up the rest from reference TRBV11-2 and TRBJ2-4 gives the full variable domain: EAGVAQSPRYKIIEKRQSVAFWCNPISGHATLYWYQQILGQGPKLLIQFQNNGVVDDSQLPKDRFSAERLKGVDSTLKIQPAKLEDSAVYLCASSLTGIQYFGAGTRLSVL.

This clone was recorded only once. Other DNA sequences in this sample translate to the same CDR3. The V gene is TRBV29-1, the J gene TRBJ2-1; 9 bases match TRBD2. The germline V gene encodes CDR1 SQVTM and CDR2 ANQGSEA. The V gene end was trimmed by 1 base and the J gene end by 1 base; junction bases not matched to a gene: 5. The CDR3 covers 16 residues. CDR3 sequence reads: CSVEGWREGSYNEQFF. CDR3 in DNA: TGCAGCGTTGAAGGTTGGCGGGAGGGGTCCTACAATGAGCAGTTCTTC.